The 19 T cell receptor beta chains presented below share a single source sample, sequenced in a study of low-dose radiotherapy and immunotherapy resistance in tumors. Sample time point: before trial treatment. TRAV- and TRBV-specific primers primed first-strand cDNA, covering alpha and beta chains. The authors amplified TCRs for 20 to 25 PCR cycles with a constant-region primer and a V-primer adapter. Using its own MiXCR run on the reads, TCRdb lists one record per CDR3 protein. The sample has tens of thousands of distinct CDR3 sequences, 9.4% seen once. The input for sequencing was PBMCs, taken before treatment. The receptor source for this set is a male donor with prostate cancer.

This clonotype showed up many times. The chain links TRBV25-1 to TRBJ2-2; possible D gene TRBD1, 6 bases. Germline V gene lookup returns CDR1 MGHDK and CDR2 SYGVNS. Trimming removed 6 bases from V and 3 bases from J, with 11 bases in between. The CDR3 runs 14 residues. In nucleotides, the CDR3 is TGTGCCAGCAGACGAGGGGGTGACACCGGGGAGCTGTTTTTT. Amino acid sequence: CASRRGGDTGELFF.

This clonotype was detected only a few times. The V gene is TRBV6-1, the J gene TRBJ2-1; D tentatively reads TRBD1 or TRBD2 (5 bases each). The germline V gene encodes CDR1 MNHNS and CDR2 SASEGT. V lost 7 bases and J 6 bases, leaving 19 bases between the germline ends. This CDR3 contains 15 residues. CDR3: CASTRPKGDPNEQFF. CDR3 DNA: TGTGCCAGCACCCGTCCTAAAGGGGACCCCAATGAGCAGTTCTTC.

The chain couples TRBV5-1 to TRBJ2-3; 7 nucleotides align to TRBD1. This CDR3 region has 16 residues. The germline gives CDR1 SGHRS, CDR2 YFSETQ. V lost 0 bases, J lost 5 bases, and 9 bases stayed unmatched. CDR3 in amino acids: CASSLAVAGGIDTQYF. In nucleotides, the CDR3 is TGCGCCAGCAGCTTGGCCGTGGCAGGGGGAATAGATACGCAGTATTTT. Variable domain in full (rest from reference TRBV5-1 and TRBJ2-3): KAGVTQTPRYLIKTRGQQVTLSCSPISGHRSVSWYQQTPGQGLQFLFEYFSETQRNKGNFPGRFSGRQFSNSRSEMNVSTLELGDSALYLCASSLAVAGGIDTQYFGPGTRLTVL.

There are many counts of this clonotype. This chain joins TRBV11-1 and TRBJ2-1, with 8 bases identical to TRBD2. J lost 7 bases, V lost 5 bases, and 1 base had no gene match. This CDR3 contains 12 residues. Germline CDR1 and CDR2: SGHAT and FQDESV (reference sequence). In DNA form, the CDR3 reads TGTGCCAGCAGCCCTAGCGGGAATGAGCAGTTCTTC. Translated, it gives CASSPSGNEQFF.

This clonotype came up many times. The rearrangement joins TRBV11-2 to TRBJ2-1; D not certain. The CDR3 is made up of 13 amino acids. CDR1 is SGHAT and CDR2 is FQNNGV in the germline V gene. V was clipped by 5 bases and J by 0 bases, with 5 bases between them. The CDR3: CASSRTSYNEQFF. CDR3 DNA: TGTGCCAGCAGCCGGACCTCCTACAATGAGCAGTTCTTC.

This clonotype was observed at least ten times. This chain links TRBV28 with TRBJ2-7, with D uncertain. The CDR3 is 15 residues long. Germline V gene sequence: CDR1 MDHEN, CDR2 SYDVKM. V dropped 6 bases and J dropped 0 bases, with 15 bases sitting between them. This CDR3 reads CASSQDHARSYEQYF. The CDR3, as DNA: TGTGCCAGCAGCCAAGATCATGCACGCTCCTACGAGCAGTACTTC.

This clonotype was recorded at least ten times. J is TRBJ2-7 and V is TRBV6-5; weak D call: TRBD1 (6 bases). V lost 7 bases to trimming and J lost 2 bases, with 15 bases between them. The CDR3 has 14 amino acids. CDR1 MNHEY and CDR2 SVGAGI come from the germline V gene. The CDR3 is CASTRGTPAYEQYF. The DNA of the CDR3 is TGTGCCAGCACAAGGGGGACACCAGCCTACGAGCAGTACTTC.

This clonotype came up many times. This sequence joins TRBV25-1 and TRBJ2-5, with D possibly called TRBD1 or TRBD2 (5 bases each). V lost 7 bases and J 5 bases, leaving 20 bases between the germline ends. Germline assignment: CDR1 MGHDK and CDR2 SYGVNS. This CDR3 has 15 amino acids. CDR3 amino acids: CASTRGGGFGETQYF. The CDR3 DNA reads TGTGCCAGCACGAGGGGCGGCGGATTCGGTGAGACCCAGTACTTC.

This clonotype was recorded many times. The chain couples TRBV3-1 to TRBJ2-7; TRBD2 matches at 9 bases. Trimming took 1 base from V and 5 from J; bases not matched to a gene: 3. The CDR3 sequence is 14 residues long. Germline values: CDR1 LGHDT, CDR2 YNNKEL (reference sequence). CDR3: CASSQVAGVDEQYF. CDR3 nucleotides: TGTGCCAGCAGCCAAGTAGCGGGAGTCGACGAGCAGTACTTC.

The sample holds many counts of this clonotype. The chain joins TRBV3-1 to TRBJ1-1; D might be TRBD1 (6 bases). The CDR3 contains 15 residues. Per the germline V gene, CDR1 is LGHDT and CDR2 is YNNKEL (reference sequence). Trimming pared 2 bases from V and 4 bases from J, leaving 14 bases between. CDR3 sequence (DNA): TGTGCCAGCAGCCAACCTCGGGTCAGGGGCACTGAAGCTTTCTTT. It encodes CASSQPRVRGTEAFF.

In its sample, this clonotype was seen many times. The J gene is TRBJ1-2, the V gene TRBV20-1; D might be TRBD1 (5 bases). CDR3 size: 12 residues. In germline, CDR1 is DFQATT, CDR2 SNEGSKA (reference sequence). The CDR3 nucleotides read TGCACTCCCGATTCGGGGGACTATGGCTACACCTTC. This codes for CTPDSGDYGYTF.

This clonotype was seen ten or more times. This chain joins TRBV7-6 and TRBJ2-2; 10 bases align to TRBD2. Unmatched junction bases numbered 7, after V lost 3 bases and J lost 6 bases. Germline V lookup: CDR1 SGHVS, CDR2 FNYEAQ. CDR3 length: 16 amino acids. The CDR3 DNA sequence: TGTGCCAGCAGCTTGGCAGGCCTAGCGGGAGCCGGGGAGCTGTTTTTT. Protein sequence: CASSLAGLAGAGELFF.

This clonotype was detected ten times or more. The V and J genes are TRBV20-1 and TRBJ2-1; TRBD1 might be the D (5 bases). Looked up from germline, CDR1 is DFQATT and CDR2 is SNEGSKA (reference sequence). The V and J ends lost 5 bases and 10 bases respectively, with 12 bases between them. The CDR3 totals 11 residues. DNA of the CDR3: TGCAGTGCTCTCAGGGAAGGGGAGCAGTTCTTC. As protein: CSALREGEQFF.

A word on this clonotype: Because the CDR3's place on the DNA is in doubt, the DNA is left out and the CDR3 is given as listed by TCRdb. The gene calls are TRBV6-6 and TRBJ2-2; the D call TRBD1 from the table was never checked on the DNA. The CDR3 is 18 amino acids in total, end residues counted. CDR1 is MNHNY and CDR2 is SVGAGI in the germline V gene (reference sequence). This chain's CDR3 is CASSTSQGWLSAGELFFF.

The table lists this clonotype with many counts. The gene calls are TRBV12-3 or TRBV12-4 and TRBJ2-7; D is uncertain. V lost 3 bases to trimming and J lost 6 bases, with 9 bases between them. The CDR3 contains 12 residues. This CDR3 reads CASSFGTSEQYF. In DNA form, the CDR3 reads TGTGCCAGCAGTTTTGGAACGAGCGAGCAGTACTTC.

This clonotype was seen ten or more times. This chain uses TRBV4-1 with TRBJ2-2; TRBD2 is a possible D gene (5 bases). Germline V gives CDR1 MGHRA, CDR2 YSYEKL. The V and J ends lost 1 base and 1 base respectively, with 13 bases between them. The CDR3 is made up of 17 amino acids. CDR3 coding DNA: TGCGCCAGCAGCCAAGGGATTTTCACTAGGAACACCGGGGAGCTGTTTTTT. It encodes CASSQGIFTRNTGELFF.

This clonotype was picked up many times. This sequence joins TRBV19 and TRBJ2-2; possibly TRBD1 for D (6 bases). Germline V gene sequence: CDR1 LNHDA, CDR2 SQIVND (reference sequence). V was trimmed by 7 bases and J by 5 bases, leaving 20 bases between them. The CDR3 runs 16 residues. The CDR3 coding sequence is TGTGCCAGTACGAGGAGTAACAGGGCTCCTACCGGGGAGCTGTTTTTT. Translation: CASTRSNRAPTGELFF. Together with reference TRBV19 and TRBJ2-2, the CDR3 gives the full variable domain: DGGITQSPKYLFRKEGQNVTLSCEQNLNHDAMYWYRQDPGQGLRLIYYSQIVNDFQKGDIAEGYSVSREKKESFPLTVTSAQKNPTAFYLCASTRSNRAPTGELFFGEGSRLTVL.

At least ten counts were recorded for this clonotype. The chain uses TRBV7-2 and TRBJ2-1; TRBD2 might be the D (6 bases). Per germline, CDR1 SGHTA and CDR2 FQGNSA. V lost 5 bases and J lost 12, with 20 bases in between. This CDR3 contains 14 residues. The CDR3 nucleotides read TGTGCCAGCAGCCCGGGGACTCCGAATCAGCGGCAGTTCTTC. Translating it yields CASSPGTPNQRQFF.

This clonotype has at least ten counts. The rearrangement links TRBV20-1 to TRBJ2-1; a weak D match, TRBD2 (6 bases). V was shortened by 3 bases and J by 0 bases, with 18 bases between the two germline ends. Germline V gene lookup returns CDR1 DFQATT and CDR2 SNEGSKA (reference sequence). This CDR3 spans 17 amino acids. The CDR3 DNA reads TGCAGTGCTAGGGCCATCAGCGGGCCGAGCTCCTACAATGAGCAGTTCTTC. Residues: CSARAISGPSSYNEQFF.